This TCR beta chain stems from a study of T cells in Graves' hyperthyroidism and ophthalmopathy. Broader study findings: Most clonotypes expanded in thyroid above 0.001 were likewise present in blood.

It was RNA transcripts that yielded the amplified TCR beta CDR3 regions. HTBI primers were used for first-round RT-PCR of the TCR CDR3. TCRdb re-called the multiplex PCR reads through MiXCR, storing one row per CDR3 protein. The sample has hundreds of thousands of distinct CDR3 sequences; 15% to 19% are singletons. Each patient was aged 18 to 65 and had newly diagnosed hyperthyroidism of under 2 months' duration. V lost 3 bases, J lost 3 bases, and 19 bases lay in between. This CDR3 spans 16 amino acids. Per the germline V gene, CDR1 is DFQATT and CDR2 is SNEGSKA (reference sequence). This clonotype was detected a few times. No antigen is known for it.

The chain uses TRBV20-1 and TRBJ2-3, with D perhaps matching TRBD2 (5 bases). The clonotype originates from a woman under 30 with Graves' hyperthyroidism. The sequenced sample was blood. CDR3 sequence reads: CSASGGEGLVTDTQYF. Here the CDR3 DNA reads TGCAGTGCTAGTGGCGGTGAGGGCCTGGTTACAGATACGCAGTATTTT.